The 24 T cell receptor beta chains presented below share a single source sample, sequenced in a study of cytomegalovirus exposure and HLA in healthy donors. Use of 60 Vbeta and 13 Jbeta primers characterized the PCR. The protocol was immunoSEQ multiplex PCR, while the TCRdb copy is restricted to in-frame clones and leaves out a portion. The table lists 150,000 to 200,000 clones, roughly 85% of them singletons. Source material: PBMCs. The receptors were gathered from a man between 18 and 35 years old in good health and CMV-seropositive.

The chain combines TRBV18 with TRBJ1-2; D possibly corresponds to TRBD1 (6 bases). The CDR3 extends over 15 amino acids. CDR1 and CDR2 (germline): KGHSH, LQKENI. V gave up 5 bases and J gave up 4 bases, with 17 bases separating them. CDR3 DNA sequence: TGTGCCAGCTCATCAAATCCGACAGGTACCTATGGCTACACCTTC. Translating it yields CASSSNPTGTYGYTF.

This sequence joins TRBV10-3 and TRBJ1-5; TRBD1 is a possible D gene (6 bases). CDR3 length equals 15 residues. CDR1 and CDR2 (germline): ENHRY, SYGVKD. The V and J ends lost 5 bases and 0 bases respectively, with 11 bases between them. The CDR3 DNA is TGTGCCATCAGTCGGGACAAGTATAGCAATCAGCCCCAGCATTTT. Its translation: CAISRDKYSNQPQHF.

This chain links TRBV5-1 with TRBJ2-7; D might be TRBD1 (6 bases). The V end lost 4 bases, the J end lost 4 bases, and 21 bases lay between the germline ends. The CDR3 runs 16 residues. Germline V gives CDR1 SGHRS, CDR2 YFSETQ. In DNA, the CDR3 is TGCGCCAGCAGCGAAACTACAGGGTCCCCATTATACGAGCAGTACTTC. This encodes CASSETTGSPLYEQYF.

The chain joins TRBV5-1 to TRBJ2-1; 7 bases agree with TRBD2. V shed 1 base and J 6 bases; nucleotides not matched to a gene: 13. Germline CDR1 reads SGHRS; CDR2 reads YFSETQ. This CDR3 spans 17 amino acids. DNA for the CDR3: TGCGCCAGCAGCTTGTCCGTCACTAGTGGGGGGGTCAATGAGCAGTTCTTC. This sequence encodes CASSLSVTSGGVNEQFF.

This clone has just a few counts. This sequence joins TRBV5-6 and TRBJ2-5; 10 nucleotides line up with TRBD1. With V trimmed by 0 bases and J by 7 bases, 12 bases remained unmatched. Germline CDR1 SGHDT, CDR2 YYEEEE. CDR3 length equals 17 residues. The CDR3 sequence: CASSLGVTGGRWGTQYF. Written as DNA, the CDR3 is TGTGCCAGCAGCTTGGGTGTGACAGGGGGCCGATGGGGGACCCAGTACTTC.

The chain links TRBV5-5 to TRBJ2-7, with D possibly TRBD2 on 5 matching bases. CDR1 is SGHKS, CDR2 YYEKEE, per germline (reference sequence). This CDR3 has 16 residues. V lost 1 base and J lost 1, with 15 bases in between. CDR3 sequence (DNA): TGTGCCAGCAGCTTGTTCGGTGGGAGAGGGTCCTACGAGCAGTACTTC. Amino acids: CASSLFGGRGSYEQYF.

Here the CDR3 DNA reads TGTGCCAGCAGCCCTAGGGACAGGGGCCCCCAGCATTTT. Amino acids: CASSPRDRGPQHF. J is TRBJ1-5 and V is TRBV11-1; TRBD1 aligns across 10 bases. The germline V gene encodes CDR1 SGHAT and CDR2 FQDESV (reference sequence). The CDR3 contains 13 residues. J gave up 10 bases and V 5 bases, and 5 bases lay outside the gene matches.

Details on this clone: An end of the junction differs from the germline gene, which may be a read error. Within the sample, other DNA sequences also encode this same CDR3. CDR3 amino acids: CASSWGQYLNTEAFF. DNA for the CDR3: TGTGCCAGCAGTTGGGGACAGTACCTGAACACCGAAGCTTTCTTT. The J gene is TRBJ1-1, the V gene TRBV28, with 7 bases fitting TRBD1. Germline V gene data show CDR1 as MDHEN and CDR2 as SYDVKM. The CDR3 is made up of 15 amino acids. Looking up the rest from reference TRBV28 and TRBJ1-1 gives the full variable domain: DVKVTQSSRYLVKRTGEKVFLECVQDMDHENMFWYRQDPGLGLRLIYFSYDVKMKEKGDIPEGYSVSREKKERFSLILESASTNQTSMYLCASSWGQYLNTEAFFGQGTRLTVV.

The chain carries TRBV20-1 and TRBJ1-5, with D hard to call. Trimming cost V 5 bases and J 11 bases, with 13 bases left between them. Looked up from germline, CDR1 is DFQATT and CDR2 is SNEGSKA (reference sequence). This CDR3 spans 11 amino acids. For the CDR3, the DNA is TGCAGTGCTCTAGACGGGTGGGCCCAGCATTTT. Its protein product is CSALDGWAQHF.

This clone has a single count. V gene TRBV6-5 combines with J gene TRBJ2-7; 8 bases match TRBD1. Germline CDR1 MNHEY, CDR2 SVGAGI. The V segment lost 2 bases and the J segment 5 bases; nucleotides outside the gene matches: 8. The CDR3 has 15 residues. The CDR3 region is CASSYAVDRDHEQYF. CDR3 bases: TGTGCCAGCAGTTACGCCGTGGACAGGGACCACGAGCAGTACTTC.

The V gene is TRBV29-1, the J gene TRBJ1-1, with D possibly matching TRBD1 (5 bases). In germline, CDR1 is SQVTM, CDR2 ANQGSEA. The CDR3 has 17 residues. V lost 7 bases and J lost 6, with 30 bases in between. The CDR3 DNA reads as TGCAGCGCCACCACGGGGGAGGCTGATAGAACAAGACCTGAAGCTTTCTTT. Its translation: CSATTGEADRTRPEAFF.

This clone was seen a few times. The rearrangement uses TRBV27 and TRBJ2-7, with 8 bases aligning to TRBD1. J gave up 3 bases and V 5 bases, and 6 bases lay outside the gene matches. CDR1 is MNHEY, CDR2 SMNVEV, per germline (reference sequence). The CDR3 totals 14 residues. CDR3 sequence (DNA): TGTGCCAGCAGTCGGACAGGGTTCTACTACGAGCAGTACTTC. This translates into CASSRTGFYYEQYF.

The J gene is TRBJ1-2, the V gene TRBV6-1, with a tentative D call TRBD1 (6 bases). Deletions cut 0 bases from V and 8 bases from J, with 7 bases between. This CDR3 region has 12 residues. Germline CDR1 and CDR2: MNHNS and SASEGT. This CDR3 reads CASSEAGAGYTF. The CDR3 nucleotides are TGTGCCAGCAGTGAAGCGGGGGCCGGCTACACCTTC.

The table lists this clone with a few counts. The chain uses TRBV29-1 and TRBJ1-4, with 11 positions matching TRBD1. CDR3 length: 15 residues. Germline V gene data show CDR1 as SQVTM and CDR2 as ANQGSEA. V gave up 7 bases and J gave up 0 bases; unmatched junction bases: 4. In DNA, the CDR3 is TGCAGCGCCAGGGGACAGGGGGCAACTAATGAAAAACTGTTTTTT. It translates to CSARGQGATNEKLFF.

A note on this clone: The junction differs from germline at one of its ends, possibly a read error. The chain is built from TRBV7-7 and TRBJ2-1, with 8 bases identical to TRBD2. Germline lookup yields CDR1 SSHAT and CDR2 FNYEAQ (reference sequence). This CDR3 comprises 16 residues. The CDR3: CASSLGPSGSGNEQFF. The CDR3 nucleotides are TGTGCTAGCAGCTTAGGGCCCAGCGGGAGTGGTAATGAGCAGTTCTTC.

This clone came up once. The gene calls are TRBV5-6 and TRBJ2-1; TRBD2 agrees at 11 bases. The CDR3 consists of 15 residues. Germline CDR1 and CDR2: SGHDT and YYEEEE. Germline trimming cut 4 bases from V and 10 bases from J; bases unmatched to any gene: 10. This CDR3 is CASSHGTSGPAEQFF. The DNA of the CDR3 is TGTGCCAGCAGCCACGGGACTAGCGGTCCCGCGGAGCAGTTCTTC.

This sequence joins TRBV28 and TRBJ2-1; D is possibly TRBD2 (5 bases). The germline V and J ends were trimmed by 5 bases and 1 base, with 15 bases remaining between them. CDR1 and CDR2 from the germline V gene are MDHEN and SYDVKM. CDR3 size: 16 residues. This chain's CDR3 is CASSVRAKASYNEQFF. CDR3 sequence (DNA): TGTGCCAGCAGTGTGAGGGCTAAGGCGTCCTACAATGAGCAGTTCTTC.

The chain joins TRBV5-6 to TRBJ1-2; 9 nucleotides line up with TRBD1. CDR1 SGHDT and CDR2 YYEEEE come from the germline V gene. The CDR3 extends over 17 amino acids. The V and J ends lost 4 bases and 4 bases, in that order; junction bases with no gene match: 14. CDR3 protein: CASSRDRDRDDPYGYTF. The CDR3 DNA reads as TGTGCCAGCAGCCGCGACCGGGACAGGGACGACCCCTATGGCTACACCTTC. Using reference TRBV5-6 and TRBJ1-2 for the parts outside the CDR3, the full variable domain is DAGVTQSPTHLIKTRGQQVTLRCSPKSGHDTVSWYQQALGQGPQFIFQYYEEEERQRGNFPDRFSGHQFPNYSSELNVNALLLGDSALYLCASSRDRDRDDPYGYTFGSGTRLTVV.

This rearrangement joins TRBV28 to TRBJ1-4; 9 nucleotides match TRBD1. V shed 4 bases, J shed 8 bases, and the junction held 5 bases outside the gene matches. Germline-derived CDR1 and CDR2 are MDHEN and SYDVKM. This CDR3 spans 14 amino acids. The CDR3 reads CASSSGTGLEKLFF. CDR3 sequence (DNA): TGTGCCAGCAGTTCTGGGACAGGGCTGGAAAAACTGTTTTTT.

The genes are TRBV29-1 and TRBJ2-1; tentatively, D is TRBD2 (5 bases). The CDR3 consists of 11 residues. The germline CDR1 and CDR2 sequences are SQVTM and ANQGSEA. The germline V and J ends were trimmed by 7 bases and 9 bases, with 13 bases remaining between them. The CDR3 DNA reads TGCAGCGGAGGACTGGCTGGTGAGCAGTTCTTC. Encoded protein: CSGGLAGEQFF.

This clone turned up a few times. The chain employs TRBV2 and TRBJ2-3; 7 bases line up with TRBD2. The germline V gene encodes CDR1 SNHLY and CDR2 FYNNEI. Trimming cost V 6 bases and J 2 bases; bases outside gene matches: 14. This CDR3 spans 17 amino acids. The CDR3, as DNA: TGTGCCAGCAGATCCTCGGTGGGGGGGGTCTACACAGATACGCAGTATTTT. This encodes CASRSSVGGVYTDTQYF.

The chain links TRBV5-1 to TRBJ2-2; 9 bases fit TRBD1. CDR1 SGHRS and CDR2 YFSETQ come from the germline V gene. The CDR3 is 14 residues long. Trimming cost V 1 base and J 6 bases; bases outside gene matches: 1. As DNA, the CDR3 is TGCGCCAGCAGCTTGTACAGGGGGCCCGGGGAGCTGTTTTTT. Translating gives CASSLYRGPGELFF.

The chain's CDR3 is CASSVGGSVHEQYF. The CDR3 DNA reads TGTGCCAGCAGTGTCGGCGGGAGTGTTCACGAGCAGTACTTC. V usage is TRBV2 and J usage is TRBJ2-7; 7 bases agree with TRBD2. The CDR3 totals 14 residues. Germline lookup yields CDR1 SNHLY and CDR2 FYNNEI. J was trimmed by 5 bases and V by 4 bases; bases with no gene match: 8.

With regard to this clone: This CDR3 is also generated by other DNA sequences in the sample. The CDR3 DNA is TGCGCCAGCAGCCTCAAGGACATAGGGAACACCGGGGAGCTGTTTTTT. It translates to CASSLKDIGNTGELFF. J is TRBJ2-2 and V is TRBV4-1; a weak D match, TRBD1 (5 bases). In germline, CDR1 is MGHRA, CDR2 YSYEKL. Trimming removed 4 bases from V and 1 base from J, with 13 bases in between. The CDR3 spans 16 residues.